This T cell receptor (beta chain) was recovered during a study of T cell changes during pregnancy in multiple sclerosis. The J segment lost 6 bases and the V segment lost 6 bases, leaving 2 bases of the junction unmatched. CDR3 size: 14 residues. Germline V gene sequence: CDR1 MDHEN, CDR2 SYDVKM. This table comes from immunoSEQ multiplex PCR, and its TCRdb copy is limited to in-frame clones, with some not included. The sample records about 22,000 clones, approximately 93% being singletons. This sequence originates from a female donor in good health, enrolled as a control in a pregnancy study. This chain joins TRBV28 and TRBJ2-1; TRBD2 matches 13 bases. The material was CD4+ T cells from peripheral blood mononuclear cells, obtained after pregnancy. The CDR3 region has the DNA TGTGCCAGCAGGGGACTAGCGGGATTCAATGAGCAGTTCTTC. As protein: CASRGLAGFNEQFF.